These T cell receptor beta chains were read from a single sample in a study of CD8 T cells in ankylosing spondylitis. TCRdb re-called the 5' RACE reads with MiXCR, one entry per CDR3 protein. Of about 240,000 distinct CDR3 sequences in the sample, 8.6% were seen once. The sequenced material came from blood, either unsorted or a sorted T cell fraction (not recorded which). The receptor source for this set is a male donor with ankylosing spondylitis or in good health (not recorded which). Each CDR3 is given with its conserved first and last residue. D genes are given only for firm matches. Clone size, where shown, is once, few, many, or a class for clones that have expanded.

v_call,j_call,cdr3_length,d_call,clone_size,cdr3_nt,cdr3_aa
TRBV18,TRBJ2-1,12,TRBD1,many,TGTGCCAGCTCACCGACAGGGGATGAGCAGTTCTTC,CASSPTGDEQFF
TRBV11-2,TRBJ1-1,16,NA,many,TGTGCCAGCAGCTTAGAGTTCGGTCAGAAGGGCACTGAAGCTTTCTTT,CASSLEFGQKGTEAFF
TRBV20-1,TRBJ2-5,13,TRBD1,many,TGCAGTGCTTCCCCGGGACAGCTTGAGACCCAGTACTTC,CSASPGQLETQYF
TRBV7-9,TRBJ1-4,14,NA,many,TGTGCCAGCAGCCCCGGGACGGCCATTGAAAAACTGTTTTTT,CASSPGTAIEKLFF
TRBV7-9,TRBJ2-1,14,NA,few,TGTGCCAGCAGCTTAGTTTTCACCCACAATGAGCAGTTCTTC,CASSLVFTHNEQFF
TRBV10-3,TRBJ1-2,13,NA,many,TGTGCCACCGGGGCCAGCAGCACTATTGGCTACACCTTC,CATGASSTIGYTF
TRBV5-1,TRBJ2-1,16,NA,many,TGCGCCAGCCAAAAATCGACTGGAGGCTCCTACAATGAGCAGTTCTTC,CASQKSTGGSYNEQFF
TRBV7-2,TRBJ2-1,14,NA,many,TGTGCCAGCAGCACCCGGGACCCGTACAATGAGCAGTTCTTC,CASSTRDPYNEQFF
TRBV20-1,TRBJ2-1,10,NA,many,TGCAGTGCTAGAGAAGGTGAGCAGTTCTTC,CSAREGEQFF
TRBV4-3,TRBJ1-2,17,NA,many,TGCGCCAGCAGCCAAGATGGATACGGACCTTTGGGAGAAAGCTACACCTTC,CASSQDGYGPLGESYTF
TRBV11-2,TRBJ2-1,14,NA,many,TGTGCCAGCAGCCCACGGGTCTTGAACAATGAGCAGTTCTTC,CASSPRVLNNEQFF
TRBV12-3/TRBV12-4,TRBJ1-4,14,NA,many,TGTGCCAGCAGTTTAGGAGCCGGGGGGGGAAAACTGTTTTTT,CASSLGAGGGKLFF
TRBV6-5,TRBJ2-5,14,TRBD1,many,TGTGCCAGCAGTTACCGGGACAGGGACGGGACCCAGTACTTC,CASSYRDRDGTQYF
TRBV15,TRBJ2-7,12,NA,NA,TGTGCCACCAGCAGAGATATCGACGAGCAGTACTTC,CATSRDIDEQYF
TRBV6-2/TRBV6-3,TRBJ1-1,11,NA,many,TGTGCCACCCGTAAAATGGGGGAAGCTTTCTTT,CATRKMGEAFF
TRBV12-3/TRBV12-4,TRBJ1-1,14,TRBD1,many,TGTGCCAGCAGTTTAGCACAGGGGAGCCCTGAAGCTTTCTTT,CASSLAQGSPEAFF
TRBV5-4,TRBJ2-2,15,NA,few,TGTGCCAGCAGTCCGGACTACGAGAACACCGGGGAGCTGTTTTTT,CASSPDYENTGELFF
TRBV6-2/TRBV6-3,TRBJ2-2,15,NA,few,TGTGCCAGCAGAGGTTGGACCTCGAACACCGGGGAGCTGTTTTTT,CASRGWTSNTGELFF
TRBV5-6,TRBJ2-1,14,TRBD2,many,TGTGCCAGCAGCACTCACCCGGGGGGCAATGAGCAGTTCTTC,CASSTHPGGNEQFF
TRBV5-1,TRBJ2-5,15,TRBD2,few,TGCGCCAGCAGCTTGGACGGGGGGTTTCAAGAGACCCAGTACTTC,CASSLDGGFQETQYF
TRBV5-1,TRBJ2-3,14,NA,many,TGCGCCAGCAGCTTGGGACCAGGCACAGATACGCAGTATTTT,CASSLGPGTDTQYF
TRBV18,TRBJ1-5,15,NA,NA,TGTGCCAGCTCACCGACAGAGTTGGACAATCAGCCCCAGCATTTT,CASSPTELDNQPQHF
TRBV20-1,TRBJ2-7,13,NA,many,TGCAGTGCTAGAGACCCCGGAGGGTACGAGCAGTACTTC,CSARDPGGYEQYF
TRBV18,TRBJ2-7,15,TRBD2,many,TGTGCCAGCTCACCGGGACTAGCGGGGACCTACGAGCAGTACTTC,CASSPGLAGTYEQYF
TRBV30,TRBJ1-2,17,TRBD1,NA,TGTGCCTGGGATAAGGTGCCCCGGGACAGGGGGGACTATGGCTACACCTTC,CAWDKVPRDRGDYGYTF
TRBV7-2,TRBJ1-5,15,TRBD1,NA,TGTGCCAGCAGCTTAGGGACAGGTCCGTATCAGGCCCAGCATTTT,CASSLGTGPYQAQHF
TRBV2,TRBJ2-7,12,NA,NA,TGTGCCAGCAGGGGGGACCGACACGAGCAGTACTTC,CASRGDRHEQYF
TRBV12-5,TRBJ2-2,12,NA,many,TGTGCTAGTGCGGAGGGATCCGGGGAGCTGTTTTTT,CASAEGSGELFF
TRBV20-1,TRBJ2-1,14,NA,many,TGCAGTGCTAGAGAGGGGACCCCGTTGGATGAGCAGTTCTTC,CSAREGTPLDEQFF
TRBV7-2,TRBJ2-3,12,NA,many,TGTGCCAGCAGCTTAGGCAGCCTAAGGTGGTATTTT,CASSLGSLRWYF
TRBV12-3/TRBV12-4,TRBJ1-1,11,NA,many,TGTGCCACCGAGATGAACACTGAAGCTTTCTTT,CATEMNTEAFF
TRBV7-3,TRBJ1-6,14,NA,many,TGTGCCAGCAGCTTAGGGACCCCCCAGTCACCCCTCCACTTT,CASSLGTPQSPLHF
TRBV20-1,TRBJ1-2,14,NA,few,TGCAGTGTCAGAAAGGAGGTCGCTAACTATGGCTACACCTTC,CSVRKEVANYGYTF
TRBV6-6,TRBJ1-1,13,TRBD1,many,TGTGCCAGCAACCCGACAGGGGTGACTGAAGCTTTCTTT,CASNPTGVTEAFF
TRBV20-1,TRBJ2-1,20,TRBD2,NA,TGCAGTGCTAGGGGCGACTCCGGGACTAGCGGGGGGCGCAACTACAATGAGCAGTTCTTC,CSARGDSGTSGGRNYNEQFF
TRBV6-1,TRBJ2-4,16,NA,NA,TGTGCCAGCAGTCCCCGGGGGCAGCTAGCCAAAAACATTCAGTACTTC,CASSPRGQLAKNIQYF
TRBV20-1,TRBJ2-5,14,NA,few,TGCAGTGCCACTCCGGGGGGCCTTAAAGAGACCCAGTACTTC,CSATPGGLKETQYF
TRBV20-1,TRBJ1-5,14,NA,many,TGCAGTGCTGTCCCTCGGGGGACCAATCAGCCCCAGCATTTT,CSAVPRGTNQPQHF
TRBV7-8,TRBJ2-1,17,NA,many,TGTGCCAGCAGCTTAGGGTATGGGGGAACTAGACACAATGAGCAGTTCTTC,CASSLGYGGTRHNEQFF
TRBV6-1,TRBJ1-5,17,NA,NA,TGTGCCAGCAGCCGCCAGGCAGGGAGAGGCGGCAATCAGCCCCAGCATTTT,CASSRQAGRGGNQPQHF
TRBV27,TRBJ2-7,16,NA,many,TGTGCCAGCAGCCCCTCTCGGGGGGCGGTCTCCTACGAGCAGTACTTC,CASSPSRGAVSYEQYF
TRBV11-2,TRBJ2-3,13,NA,many,TGTGCCAGCAGCTTAGATAGGGGAGATACGCAGTATTTT,CASSLDRGDTQYF
TRBV29-1,TRBJ2-7,13,NA,many,TGCAGCGTTATGGGAGGACGCCAGTACGAGCAGTACTTC,CSVMGGRQYEQYF
TRBV20-1,TRBJ2-1,13,TRBD2,many,TGCAGCATTAGCGGGAGGGTATACAATGAGCAGTTCTTC,CSISGRVYNEQFF
TRBV6-5,TRBJ2-4,15,TRBD2,few,TGTGCCAGCAGTTCCCCTAGCGGGAGAGGGGACATTCAGTACTTC,CASSSPSGRGDIQYF